A selection of T cell receptor beta chains follows, all from one sample in a study of shared clonotypes between healthy human individuals. The assay was immunoSEQ multiplex PCR, and TCRdb's table has in-frame clones only and misses some. This table has over a million clones, 75% to 80% appearing once. The source material was memory CD4+ T cells from PBMCs. Every receptor here comes from a man aged 18 to 35 in good health. Some clones in this sample may be carry-over from other donors' samples. CDR3s include the opening cysteine and the closing phenylalanine or tryptophan. Fields, in order: J gene, D gene, V gene, clone size, CDR3 protein, CDR3 DNA. D genes are given only for firm matches. Not all rows give a size; the values are once, few, many and, for expanded clones, a class.

TRBJ1-2 - TRBV15 - CATSRPGGEGLYGYTF TGTGCCACCAGCAGACCTGGCGGCGAAGGACTCTATGGCTACACCTTC
TRBJ2-3 TRBD2 TRBV12-5 - CASGLVASGSTDTQYF TGTGCTAGTGGTTTGGTGGCTAGCGGGAGCACAGATACGCAGTATTTT
TRBJ1-1 - TRBV7-3 few CASSLQGGTEAFF TGTGCCAGCAGCCTACAGGGTGGGACTGAAGCTTTCTTT
TRBJ1-3 - TRBV5-4 - CASSPAADNSGNTIYF TGTGCCAGCAGCCCGGCGGCCGACAACTCTGGAAACACCATATATTTT
TRBJ2-1 - TRBV11-3 once CASSSRRRFNEQFF TGTGCCAGCAGCTCCAGGCGAAGATTCAATGAGCAGTTCTTC
TRBJ1-2 - TRBV19 - CASSFRAAYGYTF TGTGCCAGTAGTTTCAGGGCCGCCTATGGCTACACCTTC
TRBJ2-7 - TRBV11-3 few CASSQTGLGEQYF TGTGCCAGCAGCCAAACAGGGTTAGGCGAGCAGTACTTC
TRBJ2-2 - TRBV9 - CASSVPGRASGTGELFF TGTGCCAGCAGCGTCCCCGGTCGGGCGTCGGGCACCGGGGAGCTGTTTTTT
TRBJ1-4 - TRBV6-1 - CASSEGYEKLFF TGTGCCAGCAGTGAAGGGTACGAAAAACTGTTTTTT
TRBJ2-1 TRBD2 TRBV5-1 - CASSLAFSSGSTNEQFF TGCGCCAGCAGCTTGGCCTTTTCTAGCGGGAGTACCAATGAGCAGTTCTTC
TRBJ2-2 - TRBV5-1 - CASSGGKYGGTGELFF TGCGCCAGCAGCGGGGGGAAGTACGGAGGAACCGGGGAGCTGTTTTTT
TRBJ1-1 - TRBV9 few CASSSPGGANTEAFF TGTGCCAGCAGCTCCCCTGGAGGGGCGAACACTGAAGCTTTCTTT
TRBJ2-3 TRBD1 TRBV16 - CASSSDRASTDTQYF TGTGCCAGCAGCAGCGACAGGGCGAGCACAGATACGCAGTATTTT
TRBJ1-4 - TRBV29-1 - CSFQGGNEKLFF TGCAGCTTCCAGGGTGGAAATGAAAAACTGTTTTTT
TRBJ2-1 - TRBV10-3 - CAVDRAGLRRGEQFF TGTGCCGTAGATAGGGCGGGACTACGAAGGGGGGAGCAGTTCTTC
TRBJ2-3 TRBD1 TRBV7-3 - CASSPEGQGADTQYF TGTGCCAGCAGCCCCGAGGGACAGGGCGCAGATACGCAGTATTTT
TRBJ2-3 TRBD2 TRBV4-1 - CASSQPRLAASTDTQYF TGCGCCAGCAGCCAACCCAGACTAGCGGCAAGCACAGATACGCAGTATTTT
TRBJ1-5 TRBD1 TRBV28 - CASSRGQGSNQPQHF TGTGCCAGCAGCCGAGGACAGGGGAGCAATCAGCCCCAGCATTTT
TRBJ2-3 TRBD2 TRBV2 - CASNPTSGTDTQYF TGTGCCAGCAATCCTACTAGCGGGACAGATACGCAGTATTTT
TRBJ1-5 - TRBV30 - CAWSFGENQPQHF TGTGCCTGGAGTTTCGGTGAGAATCAGCCCCAGCATTTT
TRBJ2-1 TRBD2 TRBV6-5 - CASSYSGRAYNEQFF TGTGCCAGCAGTTATAGCGGGAGGGCCTACAATGAGCAGTTCTTC
TRBJ1-5 - TRBV6-1 - CASSEMSDSNQPQHF TGTGCCAGCAGTGAAATGTCCGATAGCAATCAGCCCCAGCATTTT
TRBJ2-1 - TRBV5-1 - CASSLRRGYNEQFF TGCGCCAGCAGCCTCCGACGGGGCTACAATGAGCAGTTCTTC
TRBJ2-4 - TRBV4-2 - CASSQDLGAAKNIQYF TGTGCCAGCAGCCAAGATTTGGGGGCAGCCAAAAACATTCAGTACTTC
TRBJ2-7 - TRBV28 - CASNEGGTYEQYF TGTGCCAGCAATGAAGGGGGGACCTACGAGCAGTACTTC
TRBJ2-4 TRBD2 TRBV9 - CASSARLAGIQYF TGTGCCAGCAGCGCACGACTAGCGGGCATTCAGTACTTC
TRBJ2-7 - TRBV5-1 - CASSLGLSLPGEQYF TGCGCCAGCAGCTTGGGTCTAAGCCTGCCGGGCGAGCAGTACTTC
TRBJ2-3 - TRBV20-1 few CSARDLDTQYF TGCAGTGCTAGGGACCTAGATACGCAGTATTTT
TRBJ1-1 TRBD1 TRBV18 - CASSPSQGAYTEAFF TGTGCCAGCTCACCTTCACAGGGGGCTTACACTGAAGCTTTCTTT
TRBJ1-2 - TRBV29-1 - CSATVDYGYTF TGCAGCGCCACAGTGGACTATGGCTACACCTTC
TRBJ1-2 - TRBV6-6 - CASRTATGYYGYTF TGTGCCAGCAGAACTGCCACAGGGTACTATGGCTACACCTTC
TRBJ2-7 - TRBV18 - CASSPARTGNSYEQYF TGTGCCAGCTCACCAGCTCGGACGGGTAACTCCTACGAGCAGTACTTC